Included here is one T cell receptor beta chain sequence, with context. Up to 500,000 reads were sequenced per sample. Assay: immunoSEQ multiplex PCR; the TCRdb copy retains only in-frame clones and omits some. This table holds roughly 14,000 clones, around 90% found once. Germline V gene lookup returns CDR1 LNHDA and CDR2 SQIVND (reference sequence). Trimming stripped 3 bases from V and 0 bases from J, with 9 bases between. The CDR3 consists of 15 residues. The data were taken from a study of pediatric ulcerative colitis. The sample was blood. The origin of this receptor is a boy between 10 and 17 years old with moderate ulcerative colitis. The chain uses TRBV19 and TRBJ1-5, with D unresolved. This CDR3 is CASSIWGSSNQPQHF. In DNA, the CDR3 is TGTGCCAGTAGTATCTGGGGATCTAGCAATCAGCCCCAGCATTTT. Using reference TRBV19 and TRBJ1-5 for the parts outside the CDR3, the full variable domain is DGGITQSPKYLFRKEGQNVTLSCEQNLNHDAMYWYRQDPGQGLRLIYYSQIVNDFQKGDIAEGYSVSREKKESFPLTVTSAQKNPTAFYLCASSIWGSSNQPQHFGDGTRLSIL.